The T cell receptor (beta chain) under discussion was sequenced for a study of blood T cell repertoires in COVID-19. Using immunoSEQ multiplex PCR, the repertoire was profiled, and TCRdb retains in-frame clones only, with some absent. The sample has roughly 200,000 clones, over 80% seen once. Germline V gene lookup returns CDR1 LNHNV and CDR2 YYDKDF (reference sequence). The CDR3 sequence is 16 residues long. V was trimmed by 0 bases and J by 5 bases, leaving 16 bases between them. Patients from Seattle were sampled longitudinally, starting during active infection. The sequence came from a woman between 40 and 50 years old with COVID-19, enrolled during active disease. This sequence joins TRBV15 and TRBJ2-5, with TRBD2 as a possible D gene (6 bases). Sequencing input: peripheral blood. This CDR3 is CATSRDIPGDGETQYF. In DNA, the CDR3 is TGTGCCACCAGCAGAGATATCCCGGGAGATGGGGAGACCCAGTACTTC.